These T cell receptor beta chains were read from a single sample in a study of blood T cell repertoires in COVID-19. Produced via immunoSEQ multiplex PCR; TCRdb's table is partial and in-frame only. The data show about 90,000 clones, with about 89% seen just once and around 2% held by the top ten. Input material: peripheral blood. The receptors come from a human donor with active COVID-19. The donor label of this sample is uncertain. The CDR3 runs from the conserved cysteine through the conserved F or W. The D gene is left open where the match is weak. The size of a clone is reported for some rows only, either as once, few or many, or as a class for expanded clones.

d_call: -; v_call: TRBV3-1/TRBV3-2; clone_size: -; j_call: TRBJ2-3; cdr3_nt: TGTGCCAGCAGCCAGATGTCAGGGACAGATACGCAGTATTTT; cdr3_aa: CASSQMSGTDTQYF
d_call: -; v_call: TRBV6-1; clone_size: -; j_call: TRBJ1-1; cdr3_nt: TGTGCCAGCAGTGAACGAGGAGATGAAGCTTTCTTT; cdr3_aa: CASSERGDEAFF
d_call: -; v_call: TRBV2; clone_size: -; j_call: TRBJ1-2; cdr3_nt: TGTGCCAGCAGTGTCGGGTGGATTCACAACTATGGCTACACCTTC; cdr3_aa: CASSVGWIHNYGYTF
d_call: TRBD2; v_call: TRBV5-1; clone_size: -; j_call: TRBJ2-5; cdr3_nt: TGCGCCAGCAGCACCCTACCGCCTAGCGGGGGGTTGTCGGAGACCCAGTACTTC; cdr3_aa: CASSTLPPSGGLSETQYF
d_call: -; v_call: TRBV12-5; clone_size: -; j_call: TRBJ1-1; cdr3_nt: TGTGCTAGTGCCCTTGGGACTGAAGCCGAAGCTTTCTTT; cdr3_aa: CASALGTEAEAFF
d_call: -; v_call: TRBV28; clone_size: -; j_call: TRBJ2-1; cdr3_nt: TGTGCCAGCAGCAGGTCTCTCTCCTACAATGAGCAGTTCTTC; cdr3_aa: CASSRSLSYNEQFF
d_call: -; v_call: TRBV3-1/TRBV3-2; clone_size: -; j_call: TRBJ1-2; cdr3_nt: TGTGCCAGCAGCCAAAGACCAGGGGCGCCCGTCTATGGCTACACCTTC; cdr3_aa: CASSQRPGAPVYGYTF
d_call: TRBD1; v_call: TRBV10-1; clone_size: -; j_call: TRBJ2-3; cdr3_nt: TGCGCCAGCAGTGGAGGACAGGGGAATGCAGATACGCAGTATTTT; cdr3_aa: CASSGGQGNADTQYF
d_call: TRBD1; v_call: TRBV6-5; clone_size: -; j_call: TRBJ1-2; cdr3_nt: TGTGCCAGCTCGTTAGGACAGGGAAACGGTGGCTACACCTTC; cdr3_aa: CASSLGQGNGGYTF
d_call: TRBD1; v_call: TRBV28; clone_size: -; j_call: TRBJ1-1; cdr3_nt: TGTGCCAGCAGCACCGGGACAGCGAACACTGAAGCTTTCTTT; cdr3_aa: CASSTGTANTEAFF
d_call: TRBD1; v_call: TRBV28; clone_size: -; j_call: TRBJ1-3; cdr3_nt: TGTGCCAGCAGTTGGTTTATCCAGGGGGGCGAAGGAAACACCATATATTTT; cdr3_aa: CASSWFIQGGEGNTIYF
d_call: -; v_call: TRBV5-8; clone_size: -; j_call: TRBJ1-2; cdr3_nt: TGTGCCAGCAGCTACGGGGGATATGGCTACACCTTC; cdr3_aa: CASSYGGYGYTF
d_call: -; v_call: TRBV27; clone_size: -; j_call: TRBJ2-1; cdr3_nt: TGTGCCAGCAGTTTGGGCCGGGGTGAGCAGTTCTTC; cdr3_aa: CASSLGRGEQFF
d_call: -; v_call: TRBV7-2; clone_size: once; j_call: TRBJ1-5; cdr3_nt: TGTGCCAGCAGCTTAGCTGGGGCTAACCGGTATAGCAATCAGCCCCAGCATTTT; cdr3_aa: CASSLAGANRYSNQPQHF
d_call: TRBD1; v_call: TRBV7-8; clone_size: -; j_call: TRBJ2-1; cdr3_nt: TGTGCCAGCAGCTTACGGACAGGTTTTTGGCTCGGGCACAATGAGCAGTTCTTC; cdr3_aa: CASSLRTGFWLGHNEQFF
d_call: -; v_call: TRBV4-1; clone_size: -; j_call: TRBJ2-7; cdr3_nt: TGCGCCAGCAGCCCAAGGATGGCAGGGCCCTACGAGCAGTACTTC; cdr3_aa: CASSPRMAGPYEQYF
d_call: TRBD2; v_call: TRBV5-1; clone_size: -; j_call: TRBJ2-5; cdr3_nt: TGCGCCAGCAGCTTGTTTGGGCTAGCGGAAGAGACCCAGTACTTC; cdr3_aa: CASSLFGLAEETQYF
d_call: -; v_call: TRBV5-1; clone_size: -; j_call: TRBJ2-6; cdr3_nt: TGCGCCAGCAGCCCAACAGGCTCTGGGGCCAACGTCCTGACTTTC; cdr3_aa: CASSPTGSGANVLTF
d_call: -; v_call: TRBV5-5; clone_size: -; j_call: TRBJ2-3; cdr3_nt: TGTGCCAGCAGCCGTGGAGGGAGGAAAGATACGCAGTATTTT; cdr3_aa: CASSRGGRKDTQYF
d_call: TRBD1; v_call: TRBV12-5; clone_size: -; j_call: TRBJ1-3; cdr3_nt: TGTGCTAGTGGTTCAACAGGGGGGCTTTCCTCTGGAAACACCATATATTTT; cdr3_aa: CASGSTGGLSSGNTIYF
d_call: TRBD2; v_call: TRBV24-1; clone_size: -; j_call: TRBJ2-1; cdr3_nt: TGTGCCACCAGTGACCCCAGCGGGGGGGGGTACAATGAGCAGTTCTTC; cdr3_aa: CATSDPSGGGYNEQFF
d_call: -; v_call: TRBV28; clone_size: -; j_call: TRBJ2-2; cdr3_nt: TGTGCCAGCGGACCCGACAGGACCTCCAACACCGGGGAGCTGTTTTTT; cdr3_aa: CASGPDRTSNTGELFF
d_call: -; v_call: TRBV2; clone_size: -; j_call: TRBJ2-7; cdr3_nt: TGTGCCAGCAGTGAGCAGGGGCCCTCCCCCGAGCAGTACTTC; cdr3_aa: CASSEQGPSPEQYF
d_call: TRBD1; v_call: TRBV5-1; clone_size: -; j_call: TRBJ2-2; cdr3_nt: TGCGCCAGCAGCCGGGGGACGGGACAGGGCACCGGGGAGCTGTTTTTT; cdr3_aa: CASSRGTGQGTGELFF
d_call: TRBD2; v_call: TRBV6-4; clone_size: -; j_call: TRBJ2-1; cdr3_nt: TGTGCCAGCAGTTGTGAAACCGGGACTAGTAACGGCCATGAGCAGTTCTTC; cdr3_aa: CASSCETGTSNGHEQFF
d_call: -; v_call: TRBV6-2/TRBV6-3; clone_size: -; j_call: TRBJ1-6; cdr3_nt: TGTGCCAGCAGTTACGAGGGAATTCGTAATTCACCCCTCCACTTT; cdr3_aa: CASSYEGIRNSPLHF
d_call: TRBD1; v_call: TRBV2; clone_size: -; j_call: TRBJ1-1; cdr3_nt: TGTGCCAACCACAGGGGGCCTGAAGCTTTCTTT; cdr3_aa: CANHRGPEAFF
d_call: -; v_call: TRBV5-1; clone_size: -; j_call: TRBJ2-7; cdr3_nt: TGCGCCAGCAGCTTGGGTAATGCGGGGGCGGAGCAGTACTTC; cdr3_aa: CASSLGNAGAEQYF
d_call: TRBD2; v_call: TRBV29-1; clone_size: -; j_call: TRBJ2-7; cdr3_nt: TGCAGCGTTGGGGCGGGAGCGAACGAGCAGTACTTC; cdr3_aa: CSVGAGANEQYF
d_call: TRBD1; v_call: TRBV5-1; clone_size: -; j_call: TRBJ2-3; cdr3_nt: TGCGCCAGCAGCTTAACAGGGGGCGCATCGAGCACAGATACGCAGTATTTT; cdr3_aa: CASSLTGGASSTDTQYF
d_call: -; v_call: TRBV7-9; clone_size: -; j_call: TRBJ1-4; cdr3_nt: TGTGCCAGCAGCTTAGGAGAGAATGAAAAACTGTTTTTT; cdr3_aa: CASSLGENEKLFF
d_call: TRBD2; v_call: TRBV4-3; clone_size: -; j_call: TRBJ2-3; cdr3_nt: TGCGCCAGCAGCCAGGAGAGGACTAGCGGGGACCCGTCGGATACGCAGTATTTT; cdr3_aa: CASSQERTSGDPSDTQYF
d_call: -; v_call: TRBV19; clone_size: -; j_call: TRBJ2-6; cdr3_nt: TGTGCCAGCCGGGACCCCATAGGAGGGGGGGCCAACGTCCTGACTTTC; cdr3_aa: CASRDPIGGGANVLTF
d_call: TRBD2; v_call: TRBV6-5; clone_size: few; j_call: TRBJ2-7; cdr3_nt: TGTGCCAGCAGACCGAGCGGGGGGGCCCACGAGCAGTACTTC; cdr3_aa: CASRPSGGAHEQYF
d_call: TRBD2; v_call: TRBV6-2/TRBV6-3; clone_size: once; j_call: TRBJ2-5; cdr3_nt: TGTGCCAGCAGTTACGTGGCTAGCGGGGATCAAGAGACCCAGTACTTC; cdr3_aa: CASSYVASGDQETQYF
d_call: -; v_call: TRBV5-1; clone_size: -; j_call: TRBJ1-5; cdr3_nt: TGCGCCAGCAGCCCGGACACATATAGCAATCAGCCCCAGCATTTT; cdr3_aa: CASSPDTYSNQPQHF
d_call: -; v_call: TRBV28; clone_size: -; j_call: TRBJ1-5; cdr3_nt: TGTGCCAGCAGTTTCCTTTCCCAAACGGAGGGTGGGAGCAATCAGCCCCAGCATTTT; cdr3_aa: CASSFLSQTEGGSNQPQHF
d_call: TRBD2; v_call: TRBV27; clone_size: -; j_call: TRBJ2-7; cdr3_nt: TGTGCCAGCAGTTTCGGTGGGACTAGCGCCTACGAGCAGTACTTC; cdr3_aa: CASSFGGTSAYEQYF
d_call: -; v_call: TRBV10-2; clone_size: -; j_call: TRBJ2-1; cdr3_nt: TGCGCCAGCAGTGTTAGGAGTTTAACCTACAATGAGCAGTTCTTC; cdr3_aa: CASSVRSLTYNEQFF
d_call: -; v_call: TRBV24-1; clone_size: -; j_call: TRBJ2-2; cdr3_nt: TGTGCCACCAGTGATTTGACAGACACCGGGGAGCTGTTTTTT; cdr3_aa: CATSDLTDTGELFF
d_call: -; v_call: TRBV6-1; clone_size: -; j_call: TRBJ1-6; cdr3_nt: TGTGCCAGCAGTGAAGCAGGGGGTGGTTCACCCCTCCACTTT; cdr3_aa: CASSEAGGGSPLHF
d_call: -; v_call: TRBV6-1; clone_size: once; j_call: TRBJ2-1; cdr3_nt: TGTGCCAGCAGTGAAGCGTTCGCGGGGGCGTACAATGAGCAGTTCTTC; cdr3_aa: CASSEAFAGAYNEQFF
d_call: -; v_call: TRBV7-8; clone_size: -; j_call: TRBJ1-6; cdr3_nt: TGTGCCAGCAGCCTCGAGAGCTCCTATAATTCACCCCTCCACTTT; cdr3_aa: CASSLESSYNSPLHF
d_call: -; v_call: TRBV11-3; clone_size: -; j_call: TRBJ2-5; cdr3_nt: TGTGCCAGCAGCTTGGGCAGGGAAGAGACCCAGTACTTC; cdr3_aa: CASSLGREETQYF
d_call: -; v_call: TRBV19; clone_size: -; j_call: TRBJ2-4; cdr3_nt: TGTGCCAGTAGTATAGACGCAACGGGAAACATTCAGTACTTC; cdr3_aa: CASSIDATGNIQYF
d_call: -; v_call: TRBV3-1/TRBV3-2; clone_size: -; j_call: TRBJ2-5; cdr3_nt: TGTGCCAGCAGCCAAGGCGGGGCGGGAGAGACCCAGTACTTC; cdr3_aa: CASSQGGAGETQYF